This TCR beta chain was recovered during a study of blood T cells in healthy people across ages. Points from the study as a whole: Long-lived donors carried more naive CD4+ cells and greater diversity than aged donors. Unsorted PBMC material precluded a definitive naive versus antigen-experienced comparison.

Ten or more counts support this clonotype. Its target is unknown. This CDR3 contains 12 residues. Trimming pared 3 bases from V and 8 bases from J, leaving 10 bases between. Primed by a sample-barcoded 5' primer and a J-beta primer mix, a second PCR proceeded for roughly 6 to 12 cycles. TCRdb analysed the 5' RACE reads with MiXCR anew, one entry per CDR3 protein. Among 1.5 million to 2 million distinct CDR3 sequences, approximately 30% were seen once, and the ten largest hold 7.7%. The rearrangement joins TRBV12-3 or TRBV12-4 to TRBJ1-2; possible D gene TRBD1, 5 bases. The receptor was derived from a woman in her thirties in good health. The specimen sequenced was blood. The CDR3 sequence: CASSLTVSGYTF. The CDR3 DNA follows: TGTGCCAGCAGTTTGACAGTCAGCGGCTACACCTTC.